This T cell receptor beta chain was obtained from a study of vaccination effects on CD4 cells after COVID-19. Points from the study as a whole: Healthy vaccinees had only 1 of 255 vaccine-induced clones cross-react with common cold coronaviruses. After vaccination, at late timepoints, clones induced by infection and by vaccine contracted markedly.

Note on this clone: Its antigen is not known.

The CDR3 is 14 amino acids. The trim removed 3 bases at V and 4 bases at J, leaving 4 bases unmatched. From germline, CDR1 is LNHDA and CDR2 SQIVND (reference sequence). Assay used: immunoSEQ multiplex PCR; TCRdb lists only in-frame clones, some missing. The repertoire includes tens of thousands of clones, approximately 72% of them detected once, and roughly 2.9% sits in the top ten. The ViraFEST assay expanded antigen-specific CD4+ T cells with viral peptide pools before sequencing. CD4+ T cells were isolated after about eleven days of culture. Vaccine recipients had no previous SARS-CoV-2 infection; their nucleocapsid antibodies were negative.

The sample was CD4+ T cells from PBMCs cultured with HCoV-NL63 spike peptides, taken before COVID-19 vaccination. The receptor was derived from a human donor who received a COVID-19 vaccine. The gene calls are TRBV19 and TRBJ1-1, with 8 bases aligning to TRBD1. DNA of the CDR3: TGTGCCAGTAGTATTATAACAGGGGGCACTGAAGCTTTCTTT. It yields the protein CASSIITGGTEAFF.